A single sample gave rise to the 17 T cell receptor beta chains below, sequenced in a study of identical twins. One entry per CDR3 protein results from TCRdb running MiXCR on the 5' RACE reads. Among hundreds of thousands of distinct CDR3 sequences listed, less than 25% were seen once. The sample was also linked to a second study, of T cells expressing NK-cell markers.

The specimen sequenced was PBMCs. All receptors derive from a woman aged 18-30 years in good health.

This clonotype was picked up a small number of times. The V call is TRBV6-1, the J call TRBJ2-1, with 14 bases fitting TRBD2. Germline CDR1 is MNHNS and CDR2 is SASEGT. This CDR3 has 17 residues. V dropped 6 bases and J dropped 10; count of bases not matched to a gene: 14. In DNA form, the CDR3 reads TGTGCCAGCAGCCGTTTAAGACTAGCGGGGGGGCCAGGCGAGCAGTTCTTC. This encodes CASSRLRLAGGPGEQFF.

This clonotype was seen repeatedly, ten times or more. The chain has TRBV25-1 and TRBJ2-7; D might be TRBD1 or TRBD2, each matching 5 bases. The CDR3 contains 14 residues. Deletions cut 6 bases from V and 1 base from J, with 13 bases between. Per germline, CDR1 MGHDK and CDR2 SYGVNS. For the CDR3, the DNA is TGTGCCAGCAGGGACTGGGGCCCGTCCTACGAGCAGTACTTC. Protein sequence: CASRDWGPSYEQYF.

This clonotype was picked up a small number of times. CDR3 amino acids: CASSDSRRGGNEQFF. The CDR3, as DNA: TGTGCCAGCAGTGATTCTAGGCGGGGGGGGAATGAGCAGTTCTTC. The chain is built from TRBV6-1 and TRBJ2-1; 9 positions agree with TRBD2. The CDR3 totals 15 residues. The V gene's germline CDR1 is MNHNS and CDR2 SASEGT. With 3 bases clipped from V and 7 bases from J, the junction kept 7 bases outside the gene matches.

V gene TRBV7-2 combines with J gene TRBJ2-1; 7 bases map to TRBD1. This CDR3 comprises 14 residues. Trimming cost V 5 bases and J 6 bases; bases outside gene matches: 7. Germline V CDR1 and CDR2: SGHTA, FQGNSA. The CDR3 DNA reads TGTGCCAGCAGCAGAGTCCGGGACAGCAATGAGCAGTTCTTC. This gives the protein CASSRVRDSNEQFF.

The chain recombines TRBV2 with TRBJ2-2; no reliable D call. Germline CDR1 SNHLY, CDR2 FYNNEI. V lost 6 bases and J 4 bases, leaving 18 bases between the germline ends. This CDR3 spans 16 amino acids. The CDR3 protein is CASRARSSSGTGELFF. DNA of the CDR3: TGTGCCAGCAGGGCCCGGTCCTCCTCGGGCACCGGGGAGCTGTTTTTT.

V gene TRBV7-2 combines with J gene TRBJ2-3; TRBD2 matches at 7 bases. CDR1 is SGHTA, CDR2 FQGNSA, per germline. This CDR3 has 15 residues. Trimming removed 3 bases from V and 3 bases from J; junction bases left unmatched: 6. The CDR3 DNA sequence: TGTGCCAGCAGCTTCACTAGCGTGGGTACAGATACGCAGTATTTT. Amino acid sequence: CASSFTSVGTDTQYF.

In this sample, this clonotype turned up a few times. The junction does not match germline at one end; this may be a read error. The gene calls are TRBV7-7 and TRBJ2-5; TRBD1 aligns across 7 bases. Per germline, CDR1 SSHAT and CDR2 FNYEAQ (reference sequence). The CDR3 contains 13 residues. This CDR3 reads CASSLDRMGTQYF. CDR3 nucleotides: TGTGCTAGCAGCTTGGACAGGATGGGGACCCAGTACTTC.

This clonotype has ten or more counts. This chain links TRBV7-2 with TRBJ2-7, with D tentatively TRBD2 (5 bases). V lost 1 base, J lost 3 bases, and 7 bases lay in between. This CDR3 spans 13 amino acids. CDR1 is SGHTA, CDR2 FQGNSA, per germline. Here the CDR3 DNA reads TGTGCCAGCAGCTTAGGGAGGCGCTACGAGCAGTACTTC. Translation: CASSLGRRYEQYF.

CDR3 region: CASNPGPGQSVRELFF. The DNA for the CDR3 is TGTGCCAGCAATCCCGGGCCGGGACAGAGTGTTAGGGAGCTGTTTTTT. This chain connects TRBV12-3 or TRBV12-4 to TRBJ2-2, with TRBD1 matching 7 bases. V lost 7 bases, J lost 9 bases, and 17 bases stayed unmatched. The CDR3 extends over 16 amino acids.

This clonotype was counted ten times or more. The chain links TRBV5-5 to TRBJ1-2; D gene uncertain. CDR3 size: 16 residues. Trimming removed 0 bases from V and 0 bases from J, with 12 bases in between. CDR1 is SGHKS, CDR2 YYEKEE, per germline (reference sequence). The CDR3 reads CASSLVPGPSNYGYTF. Here the CDR3 DNA reads TGTGCCAGCAGCTTGGTCCCCGGACCGTCTAACTATGGCTACACCTTC. Using reference TRBV5-5 and TRBJ1-2 for the parts outside the CDR3, the full variable domain is DAGVTQSPTHLIKTRGQQVTLRCSPISGHKSVSWYQQVLGQGPQFIFQYYEKEERGRGNFPDRFSARQFPNYSSELNVNALLLGDSALYLCASSLVPGPSNYGYTFGSGTRLTVV.

This clonotype has only a few counts. The chain combines TRBV6-1 with TRBJ1-1, with 7 bases matching TRBD1. V lost 6 bases to trimming and J lost 7 bases; unmatched junction nucleotides: 11. This CDR3 has 14 residues. Germline values: CDR1 MNHNS, CDR2 SASEGT. The CDR3 loop reads CASSTPGRGDEAFF. The DNA of the CDR3 is TGTGCCAGCAGCACCCCGGGCAGGGGGGATGAAGCTTTCTTT.

The table lists this clonotype with a few counts. The J gene is TRBJ2-1, the V gene TRBV7-9; D is perhaps TRBD2 (6 bases). Between the trimmed V and J ends, which lost 0 bases and 8 bases, there was a span of 11 bases. This CDR3 spans 14 amino acids. Germline V gene data show CDR1 as SEHNR and CDR2 as FQNEAQ (reference sequence). The CDR3 sequence is CASSLARRVYEQFF. The CDR3 DNA is TGTGCCAGCAGCTTAGCGAGGAGGGTCTATGAGCAGTTCTTC. The full variable domain, completed using reference TRBV7-9 and TRBJ2-1, is DTGVSQNPRHKITKRGQNVTFRCDPISEHNRLYWYRQTLGQGPEFLTYFQNEAQLEKSRLLSDRFSAERPKGSFSTLEIQRTEQGDSAMYLCASSLARRVYEQFFGPGTRLTVL.

The V gene is TRBV14, the J gene TRBJ1-3; D unresolved. Germline lookup yields CDR1 SGHDN and CDR2 FVKESK. Trimming removed 3 bases from V and 2 bases from J, with 11 bases in between. The CDR3 totals 15 residues. This chain's CDR3 is CASSQTRVAGNTIYF. The CDR3 coding sequence is TGTGCCAGCAGCCAGACCCGGGTTGCTGGAAACACCATATATTTT.

The chain recombines TRBV6-1 with TRBJ1-2; 7 bases align to TRBD1. The CDR3 length is 16 residues. The germline CDR1 and CDR2 sequences are MNHNS and SASEGT. V was clipped by 8 bases and J by 0 bases; unmatched bases: 12. CDR3 sequence reads: CASSSARDRANYGYTF. CDR3 bases: TGTGCCAGCTCTTCCGCCCGGGACAGAGCTAACTATGGCTACACCTTC.

This clonotype came up a few times. V is TRBV10-1 and J is TRBJ2-7; D remains unclear. CDR1 WNHNN and CDR2 SYGVQD come from the germline V gene (reference sequence). Trimming stripped 3 bases from V and 2 bases from J, with 8 bases between. CDR3 size: 13 residues. The CDR3 protein is CASSDFQAYEQYF. The CDR3 DNA reads as TGCGCCAGCAGTGACTTCCAGGCCTACGAGCAGTACTTC.

The chain is built from TRBV10-3 and TRBJ2-4, with 11 bases that match TRBD2. In germline, CDR1 is ENHRY, CDR2 SYGVKD. The CDR3 totals 14 residues. The trim removed 10 bases at V and 8 bases at J, leaving 10 bases unmatched. The DNA of the CDR3 is TGTGCCACCTCCACTAGCGGGAGTACCGACATTCAGTACTTC. It is translated as CATSTSGSTDIQYF.

This clonotype was detected only a few times. The rearrangement links TRBV29-1 to TRBJ2-5; tentatively, D is TRBD1 (5 bases). Deletions cut 2 bases from V and 1 base from J, with 14 bases between. CDR3 length equals 15 residues. From germline, CDR1 is SQVTM and CDR2 ANQGSEA. The CDR3 DNA is TGCAGCGTTGAAACCAGCAGGGAATCCCAAGAGACCCAGTACTTC. Translated: CSVETSRESQETQYF.